These 31 T cell receptor beta chains originate from one sample sequenced in a study of T cell repertoires in cytomegalovirus infection. TCRdb fed the reads into MiXCR, producing one record per CDR3 protein. The sample holds some 320,000 distinct CDR3 sequences, roughly 9.5% seen once. Sequenced material: PBMCs. Receptors originate from a human donor in good health (CMV status not recorded). Some clones in this sample may be carry-over from other donors' samples.

This clonotype came up a few times. V and J are TRBV7-2 and TRBJ2-5, with TRBD1 matching 7 bases. CDR1 SGHTA and CDR2 FQGNSA come from the germline V gene. The CDR3 covers 12 residues. J was trimmed by 7 bases and V by 7 bases; bases with no gene match: 6. This CDR3 is CASTDRVGTQYF. CDR3 DNA: TGTGCCAGCACTGACAGGGTGGGGACCCAGTACTTC.

This clonotype has only a few counts. The chain carries TRBV4-2 and TRBJ1-2; D possibly corresponds to TRBD1 (5 bases). The V and J ends lost 1 base and 5 bases respectively, with 17 bases between them. The CDR3 has 16 residues. Looked up from germline, CDR1 is LGHNA and CDR2 is YNFKEQ. As DNA, the CDR3 is TGTGCCAGCAGCCAAGGGACGACAGAAGTTCGTTATGGCTACACCTTC. Translating it yields CASSQGTTEVRYGYTF.

The gene calls are TRBV6-1 and TRBJ1-5; a possible D gene is TRBD1 (5 bases). Per germline, CDR1 MNHNS and CDR2 SASEGT. The CDR3 contains 15 residues. The V end was cut by 3 bases, the J end by 5 bases, with 14 bases between. DNA of the CDR3: TGTGCCAGCAGTGATCGGGGGGGGGTCGATCAGCCCCAGCATTTT. Its protein product is CASSDRGGVDQPQHF.

Worth noting for this clonotype: The junction shows a germline mismatch at one end, possibly a read error. The chain carries TRBV11-2 and TRBJ1-2, with no clear D. The V gene's germline CDR1 is SGHAT and CDR2 FQNNGV. The CDR3 is 12 residues long. The DNA for the CDR3 is TGTGCCAGCAGCTTAAGCCTCAATCAGGCACACTTC. Translation gives CASSLSLNQAHF.

This clonotype appeared many times. The chain recombines TRBV12-3 or TRBV12-4 with TRBJ1-5; 8 bases fit TRBD1. V dropped 4 bases and J dropped 3; count of bases not matched to a gene: 5. This CDR3 contains 15 residues. The CDR3 loop is CASSYRDRFNQPQHF. In DNA form, the CDR3 reads TGTGCCAGCAGTTACCGGGACAGGTTCAATCAGCCCCAGCATTTT.

This clonotype was found many times. The chain couples TRBV7-6 to TRBJ2-5; a weak D match, TRBD1 (5 bases). The CDR3 runs 13 residues. From germline, CDR1 is SGHVS and CDR2 FNYEAQ. Trimming cost V 5 bases and J 1 base, with 8 bases left between them. Written as DNA, the CDR3 is TGTGCCAGCAGCCCGACAGTCCAAGAGACCCAGTACTTC. It specifies CASSPTVQETQYF.

This clonotype has only a few counts. J is TRBJ2-1 and V is TRBV30; 11 bases fit TRBD2. The V and J ends lost 3 bases and 4 bases, in that order; junction bases with no gene match: 2. The V gene's germline CDR1 is GTSNPN and CDR2 SVGIG (reference sequence). The CDR3 spans 14 residues. The CDR3 DNA is TGTGCCTGGAGGGGGACTAGCGGATACAATGAGCAGTTCTTC. Translating it yields CAWRGTSGYNEQFF.

The chain couples TRBV20-1 to TRBJ1-4, with 10 nucleotides matching TRBD1. The junction had 6 bases not matched to a gene; V was cut back by 5 bases and J by 0 bases. The CDR3 runs to 16 residues. Germline CDR1 is DFQATT and CDR2 is SNEGSKA (reference sequence). The CDR3 here is CSASTGGFATNEKLFF. The DNA for the CDR3 is TGCAGTGCTTCGACAGGGGGCTTTGCAACTAATGAAAAACTGTTTTTT.

This clonotype was observed a few times. The chain employs TRBV2 and TRBJ2-1; D is possibly TRBD2 (7 bases). V was trimmed by 6 bases and J by 0 bases, leaving 12 bases between them. The germline CDR1 and CDR2 sequences are SNHLY and FYNNEI. This CDR3 comprises 15 residues. CDR3 in amino acids: CASRARGPSYNEQFF. For the CDR3, the DNA is TGTGCCAGCAGAGCGCGGGGGCCCTCCTACAATGAGCAGTTCTTC.

This chain connects TRBV20-1 to TRBJ2-4; D call uncertain. This CDR3 has 17 amino acids. Germline CDR1 and CDR2: DFQATT and SNEGSKA (reference sequence). V was clipped by 0 bases and J by 0 bases, with 15 bases between them. The DNA of the CDR3 is TGCAGTGCTAGAGACCATGCGCAAATATTAGCCAAAAACATTCAGTACTTC. Translation: CSARDHAQILAKNIQYF.

This chain connects TRBV6-1 to TRBJ2-7; 9 nucleotides align to TRBD1. CDR1 and CDR2 (germline): MNHNS, SASEGT. J was trimmed by 3 bases and V by 11 bases; bases with no gene match: 20. CDR3 length: 17 amino acids. The DNA for the CDR3 is TGTGCCCACACTAAGGGACAGGGCCCTACTCTGGTCTACGAGCAGTACTTC. Its translation is CAHTKGQGPTLVYEQYF.

This clonotype came up a few times. CDR3 nucleotide sequence: TGTGCCACCAGCAGAGATCAGGGGAAGTACGAGCAGTACTTC. Translating it yields CATSRDQGKYEQYF. The V gene is TRBV15, the J gene TRBJ2-7, with D possibly being TRBD1 (6 bases). V shed 0 bases and J shed 4 bases, with 10 bases lying between them. Per the germline V gene, CDR1 is LNHNV and CDR2 is YYDKDF (reference sequence). This CDR3 spans 14 amino acids. Based on the CDR3 plus reference TRBV15 and TRBJ2-7, the full variable domain is DAMVIQNPRYQVTQFGKPVTLSCSQTLNHNVMYWYQQKSSQAPKLLFHYYDKDFNNEADTPDNFQSRRPNTSFCFLDIRSPGLGDTAMYLCATSRDQGKYEQYFGPGTRLTVT.

V is TRBV12-3 or TRBV12-4 and J is TRBJ1-1, with TRBD1 identical over 7 bases. This CDR3 is built from 13 residues. J lost 7 bases, V lost 6 bases, and 8 bases had no gene match. CDR3: CASSLDRNLEAFF. As DNA, the CDR3 is TGTGCCAGCAGCCTGGACAGGAACCTTGAAGCTTTCTTT.

In this sample, this clonotype turned up a few times. The V call is TRBV12-3 or TRBV12-4, the J call TRBJ2-7, with a weak D call TRBD1 (5 bases). V dropped 1 base and J dropped 9 bases, with 13 bases sitting between them. The CDR3 is 13 amino acids. The CDR3 spells CASSLVGARVQYF. CDR3 nucleotides: TGTGCCAGCAGTTTAGTAGGGGCTCGCGTGCAGTACTTC.

This clonotype has more than one count but fewer than ten. The rearrangement uses TRBV12-3 or TRBV12-4 and TRBJ2-3, with TRBD2 identical over 8 bases. The CDR3 has 15 residues. After removal of 3 bases from V and 5 bases from J, the junction contained 7 bases not matched to a gene. CDR3: CASSLGLEWRDTQYF. In DNA form, the CDR3 reads TGTGCCAGCAGTTTGGGACTAGAGTGGAGAGATACGCAGTATTTT.

In its sample, this clonotype was seen many times. This chain uses TRBV6-1 with TRBJ2-1, with D perhaps matching TRBD1 or TRBD2 (5 bases each). In germline, CDR1 is MNHNS, CDR2 SASEGT. The CDR3 spans 14 residues. Trimming cost V 1 base and J 2 bases, with 6 bases left between them. This CDR3 reads CASSEVGPYNEQFF. The CDR3 DNA reads TGTGCCAGCAGTGAAGTGGGACCCTACAATGAGCAGTTCTTC.

This clonotype was recorded a few times. The chain is built from TRBV7-2 and TRBJ2-7; D gene ambiguous. The germline CDR1 and CDR2 sequences are SGHTA and FQGNSA. V lost 2 bases to trimming and J lost 9 bases, with 14 bases between them. The CDR3 sequence is 13 residues long. For the CDR3, the DNA is TGTGCCAGCAGCTTAAAGGACGGCTCGGTGCAGTACTTC. Translation gives CASSLKDGSVQYF.

There are a few counts of this clonotype. V usage is TRBV6-5 and J usage is TRBJ2-7; D may be TRBD2 (6 bases). The CDR3 is made up of 16 amino acids. Trimming stripped 0 bases from V and 0 bases from J, with 12 bases between. Per germline, CDR1 MNHEY and CDR2 SVGAGI. CDR3 bases: TGTGCCAGCAGTTACTCCAGGACTACCCTCTCCTACGAGCAGTACTTC. This gives the protein CASSYSRTTLSYEQYF.

This clonotype was counted between two and nine times. The CDR3 DNA reads as TGTGCCAGCAGTGATCGGGATGTTGGGGGTAACGACGAGCAGTACTTC. It translates to CASSDRDVGGNDEQYF. V is TRBV2 and J is TRBJ2-7; TRBD1 or TRBD2 may be the D gene (5 bases each). This CDR3 contains 16 residues. Germline V CDR1 and CDR2: SNHLY, FYNNEI. V was pared by 3 bases and J by 5 bases, with 20 bases between. The full variable domain, its missing parts supplied by reference TRBV2 and TRBJ2-7, is EPEVTQTPSHQVTQMGQEVILRCVPISNHLYFYWYRQILGQKVEFLVSFYNNEISEKSEIFDDQFSVERPDGSNFTLKIRSTKLEDSAMYFCASSDRDVGGNDEQYFGPGTRLTVT.

This clonotype was counted a few times. The chain uses TRBV4-2 and TRBJ1-6; 7 bases are a match to TRBD1. CDR1 and CDR2 from the germline V gene are LGHNA and YNFKEQ. There are 14 residues in the CDR3. With V trimmed by 4 bases and J by 9 bases, 6 bases remained unmatched. In nucleotides, the CDR3 is TGTGCCAGCAGCCGATTCGGGACAGCTTCACCCCTCCACTTT. Amino acid sequence: CASSRFGTASPLHF.

V and J are TRBV19 and TRBJ1-2; D perhaps matches TRBD1 (5 bases). Trimming took 3 bases from V and 5 from J, leaving 10 bases between them. Looked up from germline, CDR1 is LNHDA and CDR2 is SQIVND (reference sequence). The CDR3 loop spans 13 amino acids. CDR3 sequence (DNA): TGTGCCAGTAGTATCCGGGACGGTTATGGCTACACCTTC. Protein product: CASSIRDGYGYTF.

The table lists this clonotype with a few counts. CDR3 loop: CSVEADSHNEQFF. The CDR3 DNA is TGCAGCGTTGAAGCGGACAGCCACAATGAGCAGTTCTTC. The chain joins TRBV29-1 to TRBJ2-1, with TRBD1 as a possible D gene (6 bases). CDR1 is SQVTM, CDR2 ANQGSEA, per germline. The CDR3 sequence is 13 residues long. V lost 1 base to trimming and J lost 5 bases, with 9 bases between them.

This chain joins TRBV20-1 and TRBJ2-2; D is unresolved. With 6 bases removed from V and 7 bases from J, the gap between germline ends came to 12 bases. Germline V gives CDR1 DFQATT, CDR2 SNEGSKA (reference sequence). CDR3 length equals 12 residues. CDR3: CSAVAWFGELFF. Written as DNA, the CDR3 is TGCAGTGCCGTCGCATGGTTCGGGGAGCTGTTTTTT.

Many counts were recorded for this clonotype. V usage is TRBV7-2 and J usage is TRBJ2-5; TRBD1 or TRBD2 may be the D gene (5 bases each). This CDR3 region has 17 residues. V was shortened by 4 bases and J by 1 base, with 19 bases between the two germline ends. Per germline, CDR1 SGHTA and CDR2 FQGNSA. The chain's CDR3 is CASSSPGEGRTQETQYF. The CDR3 bases are TGTGCCAGCAGCTCCCCCGGAGAGGGGCGGACCCAAGAGACCCAGTACTTC.

The genes are TRBV28 and TRBJ1-4, with D unresolved. The CDR3 is made up of 14 amino acids. The germline V gene encodes CDR1 MDHEN and CDR2 SYDVKM. Trimming shortened V by 8 bases and J by 4 bases, and 14 bases separated the two germline ends. The CDR3 DNA sequence: TGTGCCAGCGTCGGGGAGGACTATAATGAAAAACTGTTTTTT. Translated: CASVGEDYNEKLFF.

This clonotype was found many times. The chain has TRBV6-2 or TRBV6-3 and TRBJ2-6; TRBD1 is a possible D gene (5 bases). This CDR3 spans 15 amino acids. Germline V CDR1 and CDR2: MNHEY, SVGEGT. V shed 5 bases and J shed 0 bases, with 8 bases lying between them. The CDR3 DNA sequence: TGTGCCAGCAGTAGACAGATCTCTGGGGCCAACGTCCTGACTTTC. Protein: CASSRQISGANVLTF.

This clonotype was picked up a small number of times. V is TRBV7-2 and J is TRBJ2-1, with D possibly being TRBD2 (6 bases). V was pared by 4 bases and J by 1 base, with 11 bases between. Germline loops: CDR1 SGHTA, CDR2 FQGNSA. The CDR3 runs 15 residues. In nucleotides, the CDR3 is TGTGCCAGCAGCTCGTTCCGGGAGTCCTACAATGAGCAGTTCTTC. Amino acid sequence: CASSSFRESYNEQFF.

This clonotype was observed a few times. The J gene is TRBJ1-4, the V gene TRBV6-2 or TRBV6-3; D uncertain. The germline V and J ends were trimmed by 6 bases and 4 bases, with 12 bases remaining between them. CDR3 length: 14 residues. The germline V gene has CDR1 MNHEY and CDR2 SVGEGT. Here the CDR3 reads CASRSTWINEKLFF. For the CDR3, the DNA is TGTGCCAGCAGATCGACCTGGATTAATGAAAAACTGTTTTTT.

This clonotype appeared many times. This chain uses TRBV12-3 or TRBV12-4 with TRBJ1-4; no clear D gene. CDR3 size: 15 residues. Trimming took off 7 bases at V and 3 bases at J, with 15 bases between the two ends. DNA for the CDR3: TGTGCCAGCACCCTAGAAGGGCTGGCTAATGAAAAACTGTTTTTT. It codes for CASTLEGLANEKLFF.

The chain combines TRBV12-3 or TRBV12-4 with TRBJ1-5; 12 bases align to TRBD1. The trim removed 1 base at V and 1 base at J, leaving 8 bases unmatched. There are 19 residues in the CDR3. The CDR3 DNA reads as TGTGCCAGCAGTTTAGGGAAGGGACAGGGGGCGCGGAGCAATCAGCCCCAGCATTTT. It yields the protein CASSLGKGQGARSNQPQHF.

This clonotype appeared a few times. V and J are TRBV2 and TRBJ2-5; D is undetermined. The CDR3 contains 14 residues. Germline V lookup: CDR1 SNHLY, CDR2 FYNNEI. Trimming removed 4 bases at V and 4 bases at J, with 13 bases between. The CDR3, as DNA: TGTGCCAGCAGTGGGAGAATGGGGTTAGAGACCCAGTACTTC. It translates to CASSGRMGLETQYF.